One and the same sample provided the 22 T cell receptor beta chains below, sequenced in a study of identifying expanded T cells in peripheral blood. Sequencing was performed with immunoSEQ multiplex PCR; in TCRdb, only in-frame clones are kept and a portion is missing. The sample holds some 75,000 clones, about nine tenths seen once. The sequenced sample was blood. Source of these receptors: a person aged 18-70 years in good health.

The rearrangement joins TRBV23-1 to TRBJ2-1, with 8 bases lining up with TRBD1. TRBV23-1 is an ORF, and what it does is uncertain. This CDR3 is 18 amino acids long. With 7 bases clipped from V and 7 bases from J, the junction kept 21 bases outside the gene matches. The CDR3 DNA sequence: TGCGCCAGCAATCGAGGACAGGGATCGAATTTGTCAATGAATGAGCAGTTCTTC. Its protein product is CASNRGQGSNLSMNEQFF.

The chain carries TRBV4-1 and TRBJ1-5; weak D call: TRBD1 (6 bases). CDR1 is MGHRA, CDR2 YSYEKL, per germline. V dropped 3 bases and J dropped 5 bases, with 11 bases sitting between them. This CDR3 is built from 14 residues. For the CDR3, the DNA is TGCGCCAGCAGCCAGGGGGCAGGGGATCAGCCCCAGCATTTT. This translates into CASSQGAGDQPQHF.

The chain couples TRBV27 to TRBJ2-4; D not resolved. The CDR3 loop spans 15 amino acids. V shed 5 bases and J shed 2 bases, with 13 bases lying between them. Germline V gene sequence: CDR1 MNHEY, CDR2 SMNVEV (reference sequence). CDR3 sequence: CASSPRANTKNIQYF. The CDR3 DNA follows: TGTGCCAGCAGTCCCCGAGCTAATACCAAAAACATTCAGTACTTC.

This rearrangement joins TRBV11-3 to TRBJ2-5, with D unclear. This CDR3 has 14 amino acids. Germline lookup yields CDR1 SGHNT and CDR2 YENEEA. The V and J ends lost 1 base and 6 bases respectively, with 12 bases between them. The CDR3 loop is CASSLAGAGQTQYF. CDR3 nucleotide sequence: TGTGCCAGCAGCTTAGCTGGAGCCGGGCAGACCCAGTACTTC.

The gene calls are TRBV5-1 and TRBJ1-5; D not certain. CDR3 length equals 15 residues. Germline loops: CDR1 SGHRS, CDR2 YFSETQ. Trimming stripped 0 bases from V and 5 bases from J, with 12 bases between. Written as DNA, the CDR3 is TGCGCCAGCAGCTTGGGGGTGAATGACGATCAGCCCCAGCATTTT. This encodes CASSLGVNDDQPQHF.

This chain uses TRBV10-3 with TRBJ1-2, with D tentatively TRBD1 (6 bases). The CDR3 runs to 13 residues. Germline CDR1 and CDR2: ENHRY and SYGVKD. Trimming stripped 3 bases from V and 7 bases from J, with 12 bases between. In DNA form, the CDR3 reads TGTGCCATCAGTGAAGATGGGGGCTTTGGCTACACCTTC. Its translation is CAISEDGGFGYTF.

This rearrangement joins TRBV6-5 to TRBJ2-2; 8 bases line up with TRBD1. The CDR3 covers 14 residues. Trimming removed 8 bases from V and 2 bases from J; junction bases left unmatched: 4. The V gene's germline CDR1 is MNHEY and CDR2 SVGAGI. In nucleotides, the CDR3 is TGTGCCAGCCGACAGGGGTCCAACACCGGGGAGCTGTTTTTT. Amino acid sequence: CASRQGSNTGELFF.

The chain is built from TRBV7-8 and TRBJ2-1; TRBD1 is a possible D gene (6 bases). The CDR3 spans 16 residues. Germline CDR1 reads SGHVS; CDR2 reads FQNEAQ. Trimming cost V 1 base and J 2 bases, with 12 bases left between them. In DNA, the CDR3 is TGTGCCAGCAGCTTAGAGAGGGGGACAACCTACAATGAGCAGTTCTTC. Amino acids: CASSLERGTTYNEQFF.

This clone was seen more than once but under ten times. This sequence joins TRBV2 and TRBJ1-2, with D hard to call. Trimming cost V 10 bases and J 6 bases, with 6 bases left between them. Germline loops: CDR1 SNHLY, CDR2 FYNNEI. The CDR3 length is 9 residues. DNA for the CDR3: TGTGCCACTCGGGATGGCTACACCTTC. It yields the protein CATRDGYTF. The full variable domain, its missing parts supplied by reference TRBV2 and TRBJ1-2, is EPEVTQTPSHQVTQMGQEVILRCVPISNHLYFYWYRQILGQKVEFLVSFYNNEISEKSEIFDDQFSVERPDGSNFTLKIRSTKLEDSAMYFCATRDGYTFGSGTRLTVV.

With regard to this clone: One junction end does not reproduce the germline sequence, and a read error may be involved. This chain connects TRBV7-7 to TRBJ2-3; D not certain. Germline lookup yields CDR1 SSHAT and CDR2 FNYEAQ (reference sequence). The CDR3 totals 16 residues. As DNA, the CDR3 is TGTGCTAGCAGCCTAGGCCCAGACCGAAGCACAGATACGCAGTATTTT. Translation gives CASSLGPDRSTDTQYF.

This sequence joins TRBV6-1 and TRBJ1-5; 7 bases fit TRBD1. Per germline, CDR1 MNHNS and CDR2 SASEGT. CDR3 size: 14 residues. Losses at the gene ends were 7 bases for V and 5 bases for J; bases not matched to a gene: 8. The CDR3 region is CASTSSGGDQPQHF. CDR3 sequence (DNA): TGTGCCAGCACCTCTTCAGGGGGAGATCAGCCCCAGCATTTT.

V usage is TRBV7-2 and J usage is TRBJ2-7; D is undetermined. Germline assignment: CDR1 SGHTA and CDR2 FQGNSA. The V end was cut by 1 base, the J end by 4 bases, with 14 bases between. The CDR3 length is 15 residues. The CDR3 loop is CASSLDPGPRYEQYF. The CDR3 DNA follows: TGTGCCAGCAGCTTAGACCCAGGCCCCAGATACGAGCAGTACTTC.

The chain combines TRBV5-1 with TRBJ2-3, with 9 bases lining up with TRBD2. Losses at the gene ends were 0 bases for V and 4 bases for J; bases not matched to a gene: 6. The CDR3 has 16 amino acids. The germline V gene encodes CDR1 SGHRS and CDR2 YFSETQ. The CDR3 here is CASSLAGLAFSDTQYF. In nucleotides, the CDR3 is TGCGCCAGCAGCTTGGCGGGACTAGCTTTCTCAGATACGCAGTATTTT.

This chain links TRBV29-1 with TRBJ1-2; D is ambiguous. V shed 8 bases and J shed 8 bases, with 9 bases lying between them. The germline CDR1 and CDR2 sequences are SQVTM and ANQGSEA. CDR3 length: 9 amino acids. CDR3 sequence: CSCIGGYTF. In DNA form, the CDR3 reads TGCAGCTGTATAGGCGGCTACACCTTC.

The J gene is TRBJ1-4, the V gene TRBV5-1; 9 nucleotides align to TRBD1. In germline, CDR1 is SGHRS, CDR2 YFSETQ. Losses at the gene ends were 4 bases for V and 5 bases for J; bases not matched to a gene: 6. This CDR3 spans 15 amino acids. CDR3 in amino acids: CASSRDRGGNEKLFF. The CDR3 bases are TGCGCCAGCAGCCGTGACAGGGGGGGAAATGAAAAACTGTTTTTT.

The chain couples TRBV19 to TRBJ2-7; no definite D call. V was trimmed by 3 bases and J by 1 base, leaving 16 bases between them. The germline V gene encodes CDR1 LNHDA and CDR2 SQIVND (reference sequence). The CDR3 covers 16 residues. CDR3 residues: CASSMRPLSPSYEQYF. The CDR3, as DNA: TGTGCCAGTAGTATGAGACCCCTCTCACCTTCCTACGAGCAGTACTTC.

CDR3 sequence: CASSPLGQGGNSPLHF. The CDR3 DNA follows: TGTGCCAGCAGTCCGCTAGGACAGGGAGGCAATTCACCCCTCCACTTT. This rearrangement joins TRBV28 to TRBJ1-6; 8 bases are shared with TRBD1. The CDR3 is made up of 16 amino acids. V lost 5 bases, J lost 7 bases, and 10 bases stayed unmatched. Germline V gives CDR1 MDHEN, CDR2 SYDVKM.

The V and J genes are TRBV19 and TRBJ1-3; 7 bases are shared with TRBD1. Per germline, CDR1 LNHDA and CDR2 SQIVND (reference sequence). The J segment lost 0 bases and the V segment lost 3 bases, leaving 14 bases of the junction unmatched. The CDR3 covers 19 residues. CDR3 sequence: CASSIDRYGTAFSGNTIYF. The CDR3 bases are TGTGCCAGTAGTATCGACCGGTACGGGACAGCGTTCTCTGGAAACACCATATATTTT.

This chain links TRBV7-2 with TRBJ1-2; perhaps TRBD1 as D (5 bases). This CDR3 spans 14 amino acids. With 5 bases removed from V and 2 bases from J, the gap between germline ends came to 12 bases. Germline V gene lookup returns CDR1 SGHTA and CDR2 FQGNSA. CDR3 in DNA: TGTGCCAGCAGCCCACAGACAGTGAACTATGGCTACACCTTC. It codes for CASSPQTVNYGYTF.

The chain links TRBV5-6 to TRBJ2-7; no definite D call. Trimming removed 2 bases at V and 2 bases at J, with 8 bases between. This CDR3 spans 13 amino acids. Germline V gene sequence: CDR1 SGHDT, CDR2 YYEEEE. The DNA for the CDR3 is TGTGCCAGCAGCTTCTGGGATACCTACGAGCAGTACTTC. It specifies CASSFWDTYEQYF.

The chain has TRBV19 and TRBJ2-5, with 12 bases lining up with TRBD2. J lost 0 bases, V lost 5 bases, and 7 bases had no gene match. This CDR3 is 17 amino acids long. Germline values: CDR1 LNHDA, CDR2 SQIVND (reference sequence). CDR3 DNA: TGTGCCAGTAGTCCCCGACTAGCGGGAGTTTACCAAGAGACCCAGTACTTC. Residues: CASSPRLAGVYQETQYF.

This CDR3 is CASSASSGADTQYF. The CDR3 DNA is TGTGCCAGCAGCGCTAGCAGCGGTGCAGATACGCAGTATTTT. The chain uses TRBV2 and TRBJ2-3, with D maybe TRBD2 (5 bases). In germline, CDR1 is SNHLY, CDR2 FYNNEI. The CDR3 is 14 amino acids. Trimming took 6 bases from V and 4 from J, leaving 14 bases between them. Full variable domain (remainder filled in from reference TRBV2 and TRBJ2-3): EPEVTQTPSHQVTQMGQEVILRCVPISNHLYFYWYRQILGQKVEFLVSFYNNEISEKSEIFDDQFSVERPDGSNFTLKIRSTKLEDSAMYFCASSASSGADTQYFGPGTRLTVL.